The clone carrying this T cell receptor beta chain was observed a few times. Its antigen is unidentified. Primers: 60 Vbeta forward and 13 Jbeta reverse. In the original workflow: Some 10 million shared chains were among the 60 million to 80 million unique TCR beta chains that a later analysis counted. Clones were sequenced by immunoSEQ multiplex PCR, and TCRdb holds only the in-frame ones, with some missing. The V and J calls and the clone size are those of that table, but D and trimming were determined from the DNA. The sample shows 180,000 or so clones, roughly 77% of them seen only once. Among the donors, all were healthy bone marrow donors. The data stem from a study of cytomegalovirus exposure and HLA in healthy donors. The CDR3 has 14 residues. Germline CDR1 MNHEY, CDR2 SMNVEV (reference sequence). V was pared by 6 bases and J by 8 bases, with 7 bases of the junction left unmatched. Notes on the study in general: According to the study, 160 or so TCR beta chains were cytomegalovirus-associated.

V is TRBV27 and J is TRBJ2-1; 10 bases map to TRBD1. This receptor was taken from a woman in her forties in good health and CMV-seropositive. Input material: PBMCs. CDR3 sequence (DNA): TGTGCCAGCAGAACCGGGACAGGGGCCCATGAGCAGTTCTTC. It codes for CASRTGTGAHEQFF.